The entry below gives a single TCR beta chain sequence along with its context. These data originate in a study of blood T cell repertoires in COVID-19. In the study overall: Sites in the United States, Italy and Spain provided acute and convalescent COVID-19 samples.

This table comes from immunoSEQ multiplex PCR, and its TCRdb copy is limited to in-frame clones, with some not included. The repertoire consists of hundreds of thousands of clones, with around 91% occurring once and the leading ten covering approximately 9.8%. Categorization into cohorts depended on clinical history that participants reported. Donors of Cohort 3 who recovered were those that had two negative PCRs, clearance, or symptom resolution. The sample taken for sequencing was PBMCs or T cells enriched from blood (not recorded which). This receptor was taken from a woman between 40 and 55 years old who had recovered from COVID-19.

The CDR3 region has the DNA TGTGCCAGCAGTGTTCCAGGGACAGGGAGAGAGACCCAGTACTTC. Its protein is CASSVPGTGRETQYF. The chain employs TRBV25-1 and TRBJ2-5; 9 nucleotides align to TRBD1. J was trimmed by 4 bases and V by 4 bases; bases with no gene match: 7. In germline, CDR1 is MGHDK, CDR2 SYGVNS. The CDR3 length is 15 residues.